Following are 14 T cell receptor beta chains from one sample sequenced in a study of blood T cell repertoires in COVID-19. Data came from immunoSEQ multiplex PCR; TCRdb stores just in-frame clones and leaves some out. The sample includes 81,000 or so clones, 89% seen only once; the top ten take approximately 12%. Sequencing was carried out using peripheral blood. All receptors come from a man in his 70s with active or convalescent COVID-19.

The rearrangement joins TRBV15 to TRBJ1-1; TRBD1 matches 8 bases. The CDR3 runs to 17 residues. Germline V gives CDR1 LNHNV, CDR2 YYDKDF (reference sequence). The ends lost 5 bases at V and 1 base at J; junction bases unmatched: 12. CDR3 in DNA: TGTGCCACCAGCCCATTTCAGGGGGCGGGGAGGAACACTGAAGCTTTCTTT. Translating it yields CATSPFQGAGRNTEAFF.

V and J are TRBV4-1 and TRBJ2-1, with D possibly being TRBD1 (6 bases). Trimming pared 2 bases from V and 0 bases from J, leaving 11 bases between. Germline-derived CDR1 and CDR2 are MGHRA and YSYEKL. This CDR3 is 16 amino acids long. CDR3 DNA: TGCGCCAGCAGCCAACGGGACACATTCTCCTACAATGAGCAGTTCTTC. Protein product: CASSQRDTFSYNEQFF.

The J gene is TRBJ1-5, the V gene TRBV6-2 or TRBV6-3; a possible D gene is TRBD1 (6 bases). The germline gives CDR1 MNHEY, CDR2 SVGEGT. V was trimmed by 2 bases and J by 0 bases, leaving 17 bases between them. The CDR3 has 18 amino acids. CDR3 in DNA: TGTGCCAGCAGTTACCACACGTCAGGGGTATATAGCAATCAGCCCCAGCATTTT. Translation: CASSYHTSGVYSNQPQHF.

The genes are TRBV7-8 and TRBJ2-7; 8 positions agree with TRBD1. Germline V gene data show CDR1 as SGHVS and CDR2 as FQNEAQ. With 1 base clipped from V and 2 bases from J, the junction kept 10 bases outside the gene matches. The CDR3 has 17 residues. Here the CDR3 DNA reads TGTGCCAGCAGCTTAGACCCTCGGACAGGGCCAACCTACGAGCAGTACTTC. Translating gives CASSLDPRTGPTYEQYF.

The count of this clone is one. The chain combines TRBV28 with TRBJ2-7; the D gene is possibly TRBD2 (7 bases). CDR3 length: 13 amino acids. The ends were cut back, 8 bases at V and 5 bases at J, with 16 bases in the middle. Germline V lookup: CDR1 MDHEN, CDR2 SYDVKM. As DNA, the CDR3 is TGTGCCAGCGGGGGCAGGGAGGGTGACGAGCAGTACTTC. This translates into CASGGREGDEQYF.

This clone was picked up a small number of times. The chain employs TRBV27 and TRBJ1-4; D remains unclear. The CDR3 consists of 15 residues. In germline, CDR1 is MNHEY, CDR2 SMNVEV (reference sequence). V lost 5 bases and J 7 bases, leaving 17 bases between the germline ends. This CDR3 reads CASSHFSRFGEKLFF. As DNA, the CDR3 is TGTGCCAGCAGTCACTTTTCGAGGTTTGGTGAAAAACTGTTTTTT. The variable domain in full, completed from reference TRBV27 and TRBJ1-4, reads EAQVTQNPRYLITVTGKKLTVTCSQNMNHEYMSWYRQDPGLGLRQIYYSMNVEVTDKGDVPEGYKVSRKEKRNFPLILESPSPNQTSLYFCASSHFSRFGEKLFFGSGTQLSVL.

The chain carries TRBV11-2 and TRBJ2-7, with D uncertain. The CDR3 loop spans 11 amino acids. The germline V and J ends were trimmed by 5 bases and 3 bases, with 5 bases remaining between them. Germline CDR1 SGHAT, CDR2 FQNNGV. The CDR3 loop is CASSPRYEQYF. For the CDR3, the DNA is TGTGCCAGCAGCCCCCGCTACGAGCAGTACTTC.

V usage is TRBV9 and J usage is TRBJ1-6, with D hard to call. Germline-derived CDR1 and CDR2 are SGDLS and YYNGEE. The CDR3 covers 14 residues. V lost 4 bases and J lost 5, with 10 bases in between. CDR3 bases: TGTGCCAGCAGCCAAAGCAGGAATAATTCACCCCTCCACTTT. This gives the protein CASSQSRNNSPLHF.

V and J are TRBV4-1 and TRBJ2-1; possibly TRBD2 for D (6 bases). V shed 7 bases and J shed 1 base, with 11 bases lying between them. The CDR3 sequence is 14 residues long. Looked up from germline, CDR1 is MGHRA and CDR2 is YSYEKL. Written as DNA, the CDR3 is TGCGCCAGCACCCCGGGGAGGTCCTACAATGAGCAGTTCTTC. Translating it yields CASTPGRSYNEQFF.

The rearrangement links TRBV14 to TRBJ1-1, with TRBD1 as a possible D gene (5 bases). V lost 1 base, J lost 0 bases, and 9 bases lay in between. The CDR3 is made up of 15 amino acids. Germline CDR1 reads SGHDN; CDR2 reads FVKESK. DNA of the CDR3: TGTGCCAGCAGCCAAGTGGTGGACATGAACACTGAAGCTTTCTTT. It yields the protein CASSQVVDMNTEAFF.

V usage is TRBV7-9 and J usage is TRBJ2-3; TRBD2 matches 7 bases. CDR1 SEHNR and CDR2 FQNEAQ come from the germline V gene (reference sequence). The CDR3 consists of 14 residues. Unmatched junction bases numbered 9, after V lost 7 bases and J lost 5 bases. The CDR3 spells CASTWAGVVDTQYF. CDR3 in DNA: TGTGCCAGCACCTGGGCGGGGGTCGTAGATACGCAGTATTTT.

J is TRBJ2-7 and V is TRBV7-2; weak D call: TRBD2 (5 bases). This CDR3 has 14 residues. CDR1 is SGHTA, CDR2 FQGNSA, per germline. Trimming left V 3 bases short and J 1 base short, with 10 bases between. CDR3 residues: CASSFGSDSYEQYF. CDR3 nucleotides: TGTGCCAGCAGCTTTGGTAGCGATTCCTACGAGCAGTACTTC.

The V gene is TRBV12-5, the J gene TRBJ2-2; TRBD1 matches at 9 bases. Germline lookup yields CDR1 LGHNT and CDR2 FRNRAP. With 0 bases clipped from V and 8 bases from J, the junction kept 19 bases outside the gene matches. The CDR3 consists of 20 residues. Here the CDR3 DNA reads TGTGCTAGTGGTTTGGTTTTATGGAATCGTACAGGGGGCACTGGAGGGGAGCTGTTTTTT. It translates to CASGLVLWNRTGGTGGELFF.

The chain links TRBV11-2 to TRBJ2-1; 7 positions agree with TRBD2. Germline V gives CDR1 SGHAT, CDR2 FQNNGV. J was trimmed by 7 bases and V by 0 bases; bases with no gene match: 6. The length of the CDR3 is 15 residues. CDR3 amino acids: CASSLEGGGSNEQFF. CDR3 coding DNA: TGTGCCAGCAGCTTAGAAGGCGGGGGTTCAAATGAGCAGTTCTTC. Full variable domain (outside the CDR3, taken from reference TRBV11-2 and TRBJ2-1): EAGVAQSPRYKIIEKRQSVAFWCNPISGHATLYWYQQILGQGPKLLIQFQNNGVVDDSQLPKDRFSAERLKGVDSTLKIQPAKLEDSAVYLCASSLEGGGSNEQFFGPGTRLTVL.